These 21 T cell receptor beta chains came from one sample sequenced in a study of cytomegalovirus exposure and HLA in healthy donors. PCR amplification relied on 60 Vbeta primers (plus 13 Jbeta primers). The table came from immunoSEQ multiplex PCR; TCRdb's copy has only in-frame clones and leaves some out. This sample carries some 180,000 clones, 70% to 80% of them seen once, and the ten largest clones take roughly 3%. The sample taken for sequencing was PBMCs. These receptors all stem from a woman in her twenties or thirties in good health and CMV-seronegative.

This clone has more than one count but fewer than ten. The chain is built from TRBV5-1 and TRBJ1-1, with D possibly being TRBD1 (5 bases). Trimming cost V 6 bases and J 4 bases, with 16 bases left between them. The CDR3 is made up of 14 amino acids. CDR1 is SGHRS and CDR2 is YFSETQ in the germline V gene. This CDR3 reads CASTPQDSSTEAFF. As DNA, the CDR3 is TGCGCCAGCACCCCCCAAGACAGCTCCACTGAAGCTTTCTTT.

The J gene is TRBJ1-2, the V gene TRBV19; D gene uncertain. Germline CDR1 is LNHDA and CDR2 is SQIVND (reference sequence). The V and J ends lost 3 bases and 5 bases respectively, with 10 bases between them. CDR3 length: 13 residues. In DNA, the CDR3 is TGTGCCAGTAGTATCCTTTCCCGGTATGGCTACACCTTC. As protein: CASSILSRYGYTF.

This chain joins TRBV28 and TRBJ2-7, with TRBD1 matching 7 bases. The CDR3 is 13 residues long. The germline V gene has CDR1 MDHEN and CDR2 SYDVKM. J gave up 7 bases and V 7 bases, and 10 bases lay outside the gene matches. In nucleotides, the CDR3 is TGTGCCAGCATGAGGGGGCGAGATGGGGAGCAGTACTTC. Amino acids: CASMRGRDGEQYF.

The chain links TRBV6-5 to TRBJ1-1; 9 positions agree with TRBD1. The CDR3 totals 16 residues. The V segment lost 2 bases and the J segment 3 bases; nucleotides outside the gene matches: 7. Germline V gene data show CDR1 as MNHEY and CDR2 as SVGAGI. The CDR3 reads CASSYMDRGIHTEAFF. DNA of the CDR3: TGTGCCAGCAGTTACATGGACAGGGGTATTCACACTGAAGCTTTCTTT.

The CDR3 spells CATSSEWEAGHFSGNTIYF. CDR3 nucleotide sequence: TGTGCCACCAGCTCAGAGTGGGAAGCGGGACACTTCTCTGGAAACACCATATATTTT. This chain joins TRBV15 and TRBJ1-3; D is possibly TRBD1 (6 bases). Germline V gives CDR1 LNHNV, CDR2 YYDKDF (reference sequence). V was shortened by 5 bases and J by 0 bases, with 23 bases between the two germline ends. This CDR3 contains 19 residues.

The chain links TRBV5-1 to TRBJ2-1; 13 bases are a match to TRBD2. The V and J ends lost 2 bases and 9 bases, in that order; junction bases with no gene match: 5. CDR1 SGHRS and CDR2 YFSETQ come from the germline V gene. The CDR3 spans 15 residues. In nucleotides, the CDR3 is TGCGCCAGCAGCTTACTAGCGGGAGGGCCTGTTGAGCAGTTCTTC. Encoded protein: CASSLLAGGPVEQFF.

The chain uses TRBV19 and TRBJ2-5, with D maybe TRBD2 (6 bases). This CDR3 contains 15 residues. Germline V CDR1 and CDR2: LNHDA, SQIVND (reference sequence). V lost 2 bases to trimming and J lost 4 bases, with 14 bases between them. The DNA of the CDR3 is TGTGCCAGTAGTATATGGGGGGAAACCGGAGAGACCCAGTACTTC. It is translated as CASSIWGETGETQYF.

J is TRBJ2-1 and V is TRBV28, with D possibly matching TRBD1 (6 bases). CDR3 size: 15 residues. CDR1 and CDR2 (germline): MDHEN, SYDVKM. Trimming took 7 bases from V and 0 from J, leaving 13 bases between them. The CDR3 bases are TGTGCCAGCAAACCCCAGGGGAGCTCCTACAATGAGCAGTTCTTC. Protein product: CASKPQGSSYNEQFF.

V usage is TRBV9 and J usage is TRBJ1-3, with a weak D call TRBD1 (5 bases). The V gene lost 6 bases and the J gene lost 4 bases, with 26 bases spanning the gap. The CDR3 totals 18 residues. Germline V gene lookup returns CDR1 SGDLS and CDR2 YYNGEE. CDR3 sequence (DNA): TGTGCCAGCACATCGGGCAGTGTCTGGGACTTACCGGGAAACACCATATATTTT. It specifies CASTSGSVWDLPGNTIYF.

This clone was detected only once. V gene TRBV5-6 combines with J gene TRBJ2-7; TRBD2 matches 8 bases. The ends lost 0 bases at V and 3 bases at J; junction bases unmatched: 5. Germline loops: CDR1 SGHDT, CDR2 YYEEEE. The CDR3 covers 15 residues. The CDR3 here is CASSLAFGRGYEQYF. CDR3 nucleotide sequence: TGTGCCAGCAGCTTGGCATTCGGGAGGGGCTACGAGCAGTACTTC.

The chain couples TRBV6-1 to TRBJ1-2, with 9 bases aligning to TRBD1. Trimming took 6 bases from V and 8 from J; bases not matched to a gene: 7. This CDR3 region has 13 residues. CDR1 and CDR2 from the germline V gene are MNHNS and SASEGT. CDR3 amino acids: CASRDRGMRGYTF. CDR3 DNA: TGTGCCAGCAGGGACAGGGGAATGCGAGGCTACACCTTC.

This chain joins TRBV6-1 and TRBJ2-7; 9 bases match TRBD2. Germline V gene data show CDR1 as MNHNS and CDR2 as SASEGT. This CDR3 has 14 amino acids. The junction had 3 bases not matched to a gene; V was cut back by 6 bases and J by 0 bases. CDR3 sequence (DNA): TGTGCCAGCAGGGGACTAGCCCTCTCCTACGAGCAGTACTTC. Translating it yields CASRGLALSYEQYF.

The chain carries TRBV13 and TRBJ2-1; D is unresolved. CDR3 size: 12 residues. Germline assignment: CDR1 PRHDT and CDR2 FYEKMQ (reference sequence). The V end was cut by 5 bases, the J end by 7 bases, with 9 bases between. Written as DNA, the CDR3 is TGTGCCAGCAGCCCTCCGCGAAATGAGCAGTTCTTC. Its protein is CASSPPRNEQFF.

CDR3 amino acids: CASSTSGSSYNEQFF. The CDR3 coding sequence is TGTGCCAGCAGCACATCAGGTAGCTCCTACAATGAGCAGTTCTTC. The chain links TRBV9 to TRBJ2-1, with D uncertain. Germline V CDR1 and CDR2: SGDLS, YYNGEE. This CDR3 region has 15 residues. Trimming stripped 4 bases from V and 0 bases from J, with 11 bases between.

The chain carries TRBV11-2 and TRBJ2-1, with 9 bases aligning to TRBD2. After removal of 1 base from V and 2 bases from J, the junction contained 9 bases not matched to a gene. The germline V gene encodes CDR1 SGHAT and CDR2 FQNNGV. CDR3 size: 18 residues. CDR3: CASSLVSRLAAPYNEQFF. The CDR3 DNA reads as TGTGCCAGCAGCTTAGTTTCGCGACTAGCGGCTCCCTACAATGAGCAGTTCTTC.

The chain has TRBV20-1 and TRBJ1-1, with D unresolved. V lost 6 bases to trimming and J lost 1 base, with 3 bases between them. Germline CDR1 DFQATT, CDR2 SNEGSKA (reference sequence). This CDR3 region has 10 residues. For the CDR3, the DNA is TGCAGTGCCTGGAACACTGAAGCTTTCTTT. Translating it yields CSAWNTEAFF.

Written as DNA, the CDR3 is TGTGCCAGTAGTCCCCGACAGGGGGTACTTTTGGCTGAAGCTTTCTTT. Translated: CASSPRQGVLLAEAFF. The rearrangement joins TRBV19 to TRBJ1-1, with 9 nucleotides matching TRBD1. CDR3 length: 16 residues. Trimming at V came to 5 bases and at J to 6 bases, leaving 13 bases not matched to a gene. CDR1 is LNHDA and CDR2 is SQIVND in the germline V gene (reference sequence).

J is TRBJ1-2 and V is TRBV19; D perhaps matches TRBD1 (6 bases). V shed 6 bases and J shed 8 bases, with 13 bases lying between them. The CDR3 extends over 12 amino acids. Germline-derived CDR1 and CDR2 are LNHDA and SQIVND (reference sequence). The CDR3 DNA is TGTGCCAGTAGCCACAGGGAGCGCGGCTACACCTTC. As protein: CASSHRERGYTF.

The chain couples TRBV18 to TRBJ1-1, with D unresolved. This CDR3 is 17 amino acids long. The germline V gene encodes CDR1 KGHSH and CDR2 LQKENI. The ends were cut back, 0 bases at V and 1 base at J, with 15 bases in the middle. CDR3 nucleotide sequence: TGTGCCAGCTCACCACCGAGTTGGAACGCAGGGAACACTGAAGCTTTCTTT. It yields the protein CASSPPSWNAGNTEAFF.

The V call is TRBV6-5, the J call TRBJ2-7, with D perhaps matching TRBD1 (5 bases). The germline V gene has CDR1 MNHEY and CDR2 SVGAGI. V was trimmed by 10 bases and J by 3 bases, leaving 16 bases between them. CDR3 size: 13 residues. Here the CDR3 reads CAKVDSHDYEQYF. Here the CDR3 DNA reads TGTGCCAAGGTTGACAGTCACGACTACGAGCAGTACTTC.

The genes are TRBV11-2 and TRBJ1-6, with D possibly matching TRBD1 (6 bases). This CDR3 has 16 residues. The V gene lost 5 bases and the J gene lost 4 bases, with 15 bases spanning the gap. CDR1 is SGHAT, CDR2 FQNNGV, per germline. The CDR3 reads CASSPRRTDYNSPLHF. For the CDR3, the DNA is TGTGCCAGCAGCCCAAGGAGGACAGATTATAATTCACCCCTCCACTTT.